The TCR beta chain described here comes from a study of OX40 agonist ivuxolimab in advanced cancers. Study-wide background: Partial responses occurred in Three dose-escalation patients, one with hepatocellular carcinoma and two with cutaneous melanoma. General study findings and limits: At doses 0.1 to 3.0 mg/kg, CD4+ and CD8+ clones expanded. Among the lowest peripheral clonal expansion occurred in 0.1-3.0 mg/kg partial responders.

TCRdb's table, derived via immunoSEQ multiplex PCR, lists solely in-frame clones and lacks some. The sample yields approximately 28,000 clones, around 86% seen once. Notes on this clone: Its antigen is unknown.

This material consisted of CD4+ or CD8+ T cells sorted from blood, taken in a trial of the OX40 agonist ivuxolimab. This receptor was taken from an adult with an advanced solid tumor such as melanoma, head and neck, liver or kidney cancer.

In DNA, the CDR3 is TGCAGTGCTAGACTGTACTACGAGCAGTACTTC. Its translation is CSARLYYEQYF. V and J are TRBV20-1 and TRBJ2-5; D unclear. The J call is uncertain, as TRBJ2-7 better fits the DNA end. Germline V gene lookup returns CDR1 DFQATT and CDR2 SNEGSKA (reference sequence). CDR3 length equals 11 residues.